A selection of T cell receptor beta chains follows, all from one sample in a study of cytomegalovirus exposure and HLA in healthy donors. Profiled with immunoSEQ multiplex PCR; TCRdb holds only in-frame clones, not every one. In the table there are around 190,000 clones, about four fifths of which are singletons. Sequencing input: PBMCs. The receptor source for this set is a female donor in good health and CMV-seronegative. The CDR3 runs from the conserved cysteine through the conserved F or W. The D gene is left open where the match is weak. Size tells how often a clone was seen (once, few, many) or the class of an expanded clone, and some rows leave it out.

CDR3 DNA: TGTGCCAGCAGCGTGGGTAGCGGGCACACAGATACGCAGTATTTT
CDR3 protein: CASSVGSGHTDTQYF
J gene: TRBJ2-3
clone size: few
D gene: TRBD2
V gene: TRBV9

CDR3 DNA: TGTGCCAGCAGTTCCAGCGGGGGGCCAGAGACCCAGTACTTC
CDR3 protein: CASSSSGGPETQYF
J gene: TRBJ2-5
clone size: .
D gene: TRBD2
V gene: TRBV7-8

CDR3 DNA: TGTGCCAGCAGCTCGAGGACAGGGGGCGCCGGATATGGCTACACCTTC
CDR3 protein: CASSSRTGGAGYGYTF
J gene: TRBJ1-2
clone size: .
D gene: TRBD1
V gene: TRBV7-9

CDR3 DNA: TGTGCCAGCAGCTTAGCGGGACAGACCTATGGCTACACCTTC
CDR3 protein: CASSLAGQTYGYTF
J gene: TRBJ1-2
clone size: .
D gene: TRBD1
V gene: TRBV7-9

CDR3 DNA: TGTGCCAGCAGCTTCCACGGGGGGGGCCAGGATTTCGCCGGGGATCAGCAGTTCTTC
CDR3 protein: CASSFHGGGQDFAGDQQFF
J gene: TRBJ2-1
clone size: few
D gene: TRBD2
V gene: TRBV9

CDR3 DNA: TGTGCCAGCAGTTTAGGGGGCGATTATGGCTACACCTTC
CDR3 protein: CASSLGGDYGYTF
J gene: TRBJ1-2
clone size: few
D gene: TRBD1
V gene: TRBV6-1

CDR3 DNA: TGTGCCAGCAGCGTCACGACAGATTCCTCCTACGAGCAGTACTTC
CDR3 protein: CASSVTTDSSYEQYF
J gene: TRBJ2-7
clone size: .
D gene: .
V gene: TRBV9

CDR3 DNA: TGTGCCAGCAGTCCCACCGTCACAGATGAAAAACTGTTTTTT
CDR3 protein: CASSPTVTDEKLFF
J gene: TRBJ1-4
clone size: .
D gene: .
V gene: TRBV27

CDR3 DNA: TGTGCCAGCAGCCTTAATACAGGGGACGATGAAGCTTTCTTT
CDR3 protein: CASSLNTGDDEAFF
J gene: TRBJ1-1
clone size: once
D gene: TRBD1
V gene: TRBV7-9

CDR3 DNA: TGCGCCAGCAGCTTGGGGGGCCGCAACTATGAGCAGTTCTTC
CDR3 protein: CASSLGGRNYEQFF
J gene: TRBJ2-1
clone size: .
D gene: .
V gene: TRBV5-1

CDR3 DNA: TGTGCCAGTAGTACGGCTAGCGGGACCAATGAGCAGTTCTTC
CDR3 protein: CASSTASGTNEQFF
J gene: TRBJ2-1
clone size: .
D gene: TRBD2
V gene: TRBV19

CDR3 DNA: TGTGCCAGCAGCTTAGGGCGGCAGAACTATGGCTACACCTTC
CDR3 protein: CASSLGRQNYGYTF
J gene: TRBJ1-2
clone size: .
D gene: .
V gene: TRBV7-6

CDR3 DNA: TGCAGCGTTGTCCGGGACAGCCTAAGCTCTGGAAACACCATATATTTT
CDR3 protein: CSVVRDSLSSGNTIYF
J gene: TRBJ1-3
clone size: .
D gene: TRBD1
V gene: TRBV29-1

CDR3 DNA: TGTGCCAGCAGCTCCTGGATAGCGGGCAACGAGCAGTACTTC
CDR3 protein: CASSSWIAGNEQYF
J gene: TRBJ2-7
clone size: .
D gene: TRBD2
V gene: TRBV14